A single sample is the source of the 14 T cell receptor beta chains below, sequenced in a study of blood T cell repertoires in COVID-19. Profiled with immunoSEQ multiplex PCR; TCRdb holds only in-frame clones, not every one. The table has about half a million clones, roughly 88% seen once. Sequences were obtained from peripheral blood. These receptors were obtained from a human donor in a cohort sampled during active COVID-19.

This chain connects TRBV5-4 to TRBJ2-1, with TRBD2 matching over 11 bases. V shed 0 bases and J 2 bases; nucleotides not matched to a gene: 7. CDR1 and CDR2 (germline): SGHNT, YYREEE (reference sequence). The CDR3 is 18 amino acids. The CDR3 DNA reads as TGTGCCAGCAGCTTGGCCGTTAGCGGGAGGGCCGCCTACAATGAGCAGTTCTTC. It is translated as CASSLAVSGRAAYNEQFF.

This clone came up once. The gene calls are TRBV2 and TRBJ2-1; 8 bases are shared with TRBD2. Germline CDR1 is SNHLY and CDR2 is FYNNEI. With 11 bases clipped from V and 9 bases from J, the junction kept 15 bases outside the gene matches. The CDR3 extends over 14 amino acids. The CDR3 DNA reads as TGTGCCTCGAAAGTCGGGCTAGCGGGTCTTGAGCAGTTCTTC. It encodes CASKVGLAGLEQFF.

Of note for this clone: Germline and junction disagree at one end, which may indicate a read error. At the DNA level, this CDR3 is encoded by other sequences in the same sample as well. The V call is TRBV11-2, the J call TRBJ2-2, with 11 nucleotides matching TRBD2. This CDR3 is 16 amino acids long. Germline V lookup: CDR1 SGHAT, CDR2 FQNNGV. Here the CDR3 DNA reads TGTGCCAGCAGCTTGTTAGCGGGAGGGGGCACCGGGGAGCTATTTTTT. It translates to CASSLLAGGGTGELFF.

The V call is TRBV4-2, the J call TRBJ2-5, with 8 nucleotides matching TRBD1. The V and J ends lost 5 bases and 2 bases, in that order; junction bases with no gene match: 4. The germline V gene has CDR1 LGHNA and CDR2 YNFKEQ. CDR3 length equals 14 residues. DNA for the CDR3: TGTGCCAGCAGCATAAGGACAGGGCAAGAGACCCAGTACTTC. It encodes CASSIRTGQETQYF.

CDR3 bases: TGTGCCAGTAGTACCCGGACTAGCGGGAGTGGGAACATTCAGTACTTC. It specifies CASSTRTSGSGNIQYF. V usage is TRBV19 and J usage is TRBJ2-4, with 13 nucleotides matching TRBD2. CDR3 size: 16 residues. CDR1 is LNHDA, CDR2 SQIVND, per germline (reference sequence). Trimming removed 4 bases from V and 7 bases from J; junction bases left unmatched: 7.

The rearrangement joins TRBV20-1 to TRBJ1-5; D might be TRBD1 (6 bases). Per germline, CDR1 DFQATT and CDR2 SNEGSKA (reference sequence). Trimming removed 4 bases at V and 2 bases at J, with 30 bases between. The CDR3 spans 20 residues. CDR3 in amino acids: CSANDRFESWGPLGNQPQHF. CDR3 nucleotide sequence: TGCAGTGCTAATGATCGCTTTGAGTCTTGGGGGCCTCTTGGCAATCAGCCCCAGCATTTT.

This clone was recorded only once. V gene TRBV11-3 combines with J gene TRBJ2-6, with D possibly matching TRBD1 (6 bases). Germline assignment: CDR1 SGHNT and CDR2 YENEEA. The length of the CDR3 is 17 residues. V was cut by 3 bases and J by 4 bases, with 16 bases left in between. The CDR3 is CASSFIPPGAGANVLTF. CDR3 coding DNA: TGTGCCAGCAGCTTTATCCCCCCAGGGGCCGGGGCCAACGTCCTGACTTTC.

V gene TRBV27 combines with J gene TRBJ1-2, with 10 bases matching TRBD1. The CDR3 is 16 residues long. Germline CDR1 reads MNHEY; CDR2 reads SMNVEV (reference sequence). V shed 4 bases, J shed 4 bases, and the junction held 9 bases outside the gene matches. This chain's CDR3 is CASSSLGDRGSYGYTF. The CDR3 bases are TGTGCCAGCAGTTCCTTAGGGGACAGGGGTTCCTATGGCTACACCTTC.

This sequence joins TRBV19 and TRBJ2-7, with 8 bases aligning to TRBD1. This CDR3 has 13 residues. Germline V lookup: CDR1 LNHDA, CDR2 SQIVND (reference sequence). Trimming cost V 4 bases and J 6 bases; bases outside gene matches: 5. The CDR3 region is CASSTTTGGEQYF. In DNA form, the CDR3 reads TGTGCCAGTAGTACCACCACAGGGGGCGAGCAGTACTTC.

Here the CDR3 reads CASVLTPGTEAFF. CDR3 coding DNA: TGCGCCAGCGTTCTAACGCCGGGGACTGAAGCTTTCTTT. V and J are TRBV5-1 and TRBJ1-1; D call uncertain. CDR3 length: 13 residues. Germline V lookup: CDR1 SGHRS, CDR2 YFSETQ. Trimming removed 7 bases at V and 5 bases at J, with 15 bases between.

The sample holds one count of this clone. The V gene is TRBV6-6, the J gene TRBJ2-3; D gene unclear. The germline V and J ends were trimmed by 5 bases and 8 bases, with 14 bases remaining between them. CDR3 size: 13 residues. Germline lookup yields CDR1 MNHNY and CDR2 SVGAGI (reference sequence). The CDR3 sequence: CASSSLQMGTQYF. The CDR3 bases are TGTGCCAGCAGTAGTCTACAGATGGGTACGCAGTATTTT.

This chain uses TRBV5-1 with TRBJ2-3; no clear D gene. This CDR3 has 13 amino acids. Germline CDR1 reads SGHRS; CDR2 reads YFSETQ. V lost 1 base to trimming and J lost 5 bases, with 8 bases between them. The CDR3 DNA is TGCGCCAGCAGCTTGCTATTTGAAGATACGCAGTATTTT. This codes for CASSLLFEDTQYF.

The chain uses TRBV11-2 and TRBJ1-1; D gene uncertain. Germline V CDR1 and CDR2: SGHAT, FQNNGV. Trimming took off 6 bases at V and 5 bases at J, with 10 bases between the two ends. The CDR3 loop spans 12 amino acids. DNA for the CDR3: TGTGCCAGCAGTATTACCGGGACTGAAGCTTTCTTT. It is translated as CASSITGTEAFF.

This sequence joins TRBV19 and TRBJ2-4; possible D gene TRBD1, 5 bases. CDR1 LNHDA and CDR2 SQIVND come from the germline V gene (reference sequence). This CDR3 comprises 17 residues. The V and J ends lost 4 bases and 4 bases respectively, with 20 bases between them. The CDR3 here is CASSRADAGPPKNIQYF. The CDR3 coding sequence is TGTGCCAGTAGTAGGGCCGACGCAGGGCCCCCTAAAAACATTCAGTACTTC.